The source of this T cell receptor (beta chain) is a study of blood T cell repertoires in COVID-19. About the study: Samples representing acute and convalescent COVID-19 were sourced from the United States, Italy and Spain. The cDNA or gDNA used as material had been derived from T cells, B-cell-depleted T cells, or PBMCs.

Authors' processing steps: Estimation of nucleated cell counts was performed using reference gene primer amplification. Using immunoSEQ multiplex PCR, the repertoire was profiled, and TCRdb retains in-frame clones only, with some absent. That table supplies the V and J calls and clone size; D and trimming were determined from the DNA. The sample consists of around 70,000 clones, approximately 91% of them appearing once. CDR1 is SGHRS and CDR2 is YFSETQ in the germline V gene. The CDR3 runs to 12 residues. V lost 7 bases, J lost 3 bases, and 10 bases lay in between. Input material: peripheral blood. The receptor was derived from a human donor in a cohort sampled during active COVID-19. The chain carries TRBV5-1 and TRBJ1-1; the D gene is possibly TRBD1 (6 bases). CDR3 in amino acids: CASGAGDTEAFF. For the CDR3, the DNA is TGCGCCAGCGGGGCAGGGGACACTGAAGCTTTCTTT. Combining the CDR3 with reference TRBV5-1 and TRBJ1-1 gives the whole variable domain KAGVTQTPRYLIKTRGQQVTLSCSPISGHRSVSWYQQTPGQGLQFLFEYFSETQRNKGNFPGRFSGRQFSNSRSEMNVSTLELGDSALYLCASGAGDTEAFFGQGTRLTVV.